This is a list of T cell receptor beta chains from one sample in a study of T cell responses to AZD1222 COVID-19 vaccine. Assay used: immunoSEQ multiplex PCR; TCRdb lists only in-frame clones, some missing. The table has 65,000 to 75,000 clones, 65% to 90% seen once. This sample comprised peripheral blood, obtained on day 0 of AZD1222 vaccination. Receptors originate from an adult in good health. Each CDR3 is given with its conserved first and last residue. A D gene is named only where the DNA matches it firmly. Clone size appears in some rows only: once, few, many, or a class for an expanded clone.

D	size	V	J	CDR3	DNA
.	.	TRBV5-1	TRBJ2-2	CASGERSTGELFF	TGCGCCAGCGGGGAAAGGAGCACCGGGGAGCTGTTTTTT
TRBD1	few	TRBV19	TRBJ1-5	CASSKGRGLGNQPQHF	TGTGCCAGTAGTAAAGGAAGGGGGCTCGGCAATCAGCCCCAGCATTTT
.	.	TRBV15	TRBJ1-1	CATSTGQMNTEAFF	TGTGCCACCAGCACCGGACAGATGAACACTGAAGCTTTCTTT
.	.	TRBV18	TRBJ2-3	CASSPGGDTQYF	TGTGCCAGCTCACCAGGGGGTGATACGCAGTATTTT
.	.	TRBV4-1	TRBJ2-2	CASSLRDKPTGELFF	TGCGCCAGCAGCCTCCGGGACAAACCCACCGGGGAGCTGTTTTTT
.	.	TRBV14	TRBJ2-7	CASSQELGFRGKRVYEQYF	TGTGCCAGCAGCCAAGAATTGGGTTTCCGGGGGAAGAGGGTATACGAGCAGTACTTC
TRBD1	.	TRBV4-1	TRBJ1-5	CASSQGQGATNQPQHF	TGCGCCAGCAGCCAAGGACAGGGGGCGACCAATCAGCCCCAGCATTTT
.	.	TRBV5-8	TRBJ1-5	CASSLGRVVSWQPQHF	TGTGCCAGCAGCTTGGGTCGGGTCGTAAGCTGGCAGCCCCAGCATTTT
.	.	TRBV29-1	TRBJ1-2	CSVGPTRGGGYTF	TGCAGCGTTGGTCCCACCCGCGGCGGGGGCTACACCTTC
TRBD2	.	TRBV7-3	TRBJ2-5	CASSLTIGGAEETQYF	TGTGCCAGCAGCTTAACGATCGGGGGGGCGGAAGAGACCCAGTACTTC
.	.	TRBV5-4	TRBJ1-2	CASSFDRTYGYTF	TGTGCCAGCAGCTTTGACAGGACTTATGGCTACACCTTC
TRBD2	.	TRBV30	TRBJ2-5	CAWSGGLTETQYF	TGTGCCTGGAGTGGGGGACTAACAGAGACCCAGTACTTC
.	.	TRBV18	TRBJ2-2	CASSDQNTGELFF	TGTGCCAGCTCGGATCAGAACACCGGGGAGCTGTTTTTT
TRBD2	once	TRBV7-3	TRBJ2-3	CASSLRAGGDMDTQYF	TGTGCCAGCAGCTTAAGAGCGGGGGGTGATATGGATACGCAGTATTTT
TRBD1	.	TRBV7-2	TRBJ1-2	CASSRGQGGGYGYTF	TGTGCCAGCAGCCGCGGACAGGGCGGAGGATATGGCTACACCTTC
TRBD2	.	TRBV7-9	TRBJ2-7	CASSMRAGALYEQYF	TGTGCCAGCAGCATGAGAGCGGGGGCCCTCTACGAGCAGTACTTC
.	.	TRBV28	TRBJ1-5	CASSLFGGGLNQPQHF	TGTGCCAGCAGTTTATTTGGTGGGGGCCTAAATCAGCCCCAGCATTTT
.	.	TRBV6-5	TRBJ2-6	CASRGRGGANVLTF	TGTGCCAGCAGGGGGCGCGGAGGGGCCAACGTCCTGACTTTC
TRBD1	once	TRBV9	TRBJ2-7	CASSLTGTGDYEQYF	TGTGCCAGCAGCCTAACCGGGACAGGGGACTACGAGCAGTACTTC
.	.	TRBV20-1	TRBJ1-2	CSASGTEFNTF	TGCAGTGCCTCCGGGACCGAATTTAACACCTTC
TRBD1	once	TRBV7-7	TRBJ2-7	CASSPGQGTEQYF	TGTGCCAGCAGCCCGGGACAGGGTACCGAGCAGTACTTC
.	.	TRBV2	TRBJ2-7	CASSEGARLEEQYF	TGTGCCAGCAGTGAAGGTGCCCGATTGGAGGAGCAGTACTTC
TRBD2	.	TRBV6-1	TRBJ2-2	CASSEALGLAGGPNTGELFF	TGTGCCAGCAGTGAAGCCCTGGGACTAGCGGGGGGGCCTAACACCGGGGAGCTGTTTTTT
TRBD1	.	TRBV5-6	TRBJ2-3	CASRVGTGANTQYF	TGTGCCAGCAGGGTGGGGACAGGTGCAAATACGCAGTATTTT
TRBD1	.	TRBV6-2/TRBV6-3	TRBJ1-1	CASSFPGTGELMNTEAFF	TGTGCCAGCAGTTTTCCCGGGACAGGGGAACTCATGAACACTGAAGCTTTCTTT
TRBD1	.	TRBV28	TRBJ1-2	CASSLGQGGWYGYTF	TGTGCCAGCAGCCTTGGACAGGGAGGTTGGTATGGCTACACCTTC
.	.	TRBV12-3/TRBV12-4	TRBJ1-5	CASSLWRQPQHF	TGTGCCAGCAGTTTGTGGAGACAGCCCCAGCATTTT
.	.	TRBV6-1	TRBJ1-2	CASSEERGYGYTF	TGTGCCAGCAGTGAAGAGCGGGGCTATGGCTACACCTTC
.	few	TRBV15	TRBJ1-2	CATRESADPYGYTF	TGTGCCACCAGGGAGTCTGCCGACCCCTATGGCTACACCTTC
.	.	TRBV21-1	TRBJ2-7	CASSSGTGDYEQYF	TGTGCCAGCAGCTCCGGGACAGGGGACTACGAGCAGTACTTC
TRBD1	.	TRBV29-1	TRBJ2-5	CSVVGTGVGETQYF	TGCAGCGTTGTAGGGACAGGGGTTGGGGAGACCCAGTACTTC
.	.	TRBV1	TRBJ2-3	CTSSQAGGAEGDTQYF	TGCACCAGCAGCCAAGCCGGGGGGGCCGAGGGAGATACGCAGTATTTT
.	.	TRBV12-3/TRBV12-4	TRBJ1-5	CASTWGNQPQHF	TGTGCCAGCACCTGGGGCAATCAGCCCCAGCATTTT